This T cell receptor (beta chain) originates from a study of early stage breast cancer tumors. Notes on the study in general: Comparing each tissue with blood distinguished tumor from normal in most of the 16 patients. Compared with adjacent normal breast tissue, tumors showed 2 to 3-fold greater T cell density and higher clonality.

The table came from immunoSEQ multiplex PCR; TCRdb's copy has only in-frame clones and leaves some out. The sample has tens of thousands of clones, more than 60% seen once. This clone was seen a few times. The target antigen is unknown. V shed 5 bases, J shed 5 bases, and the junction held 0 bases outside the gene matches. The CDR3 totals 13 residues. Germline CDR1 LNHDA, CDR2 SQIVND (reference sequence). The TCR originated in a person in their thirties with breast cancer. The sequenced sample consisted of blood. This chain links TRBV19 with TRBJ1-5, with 10 bases matching TRBD1. The CDR3, as DNA: TGTGCCAGTAGTGGGACAGGGGATCAGCCCCAGCATTTT. This gives the protein CASSGTGDQPQHF.